Listed below are T cell receptor beta chains from one sample, sequenced in a study of CD8 T cells in Susac syndrome. TCRdb ran MiXCR on the immunoSEQ multiplex PCR reads and lists one entry per CDR3 protein. The sample holds about 400,000 distinct CDR3 sequences, approximately 85% seen once. Sample: CD8+ T cells from PBMCs. These receptor sequences come from a human donor with multiple sclerosis. Both conserved end residues are part of each CDR3. A D gene is named only where the DNA matches it firmly. A row's size may be missing; if present it is once, few, many or a size class.

clone size,J gene,V gene,D gene,CDR3 protein,CDR3 DNA
-,TRBJ2-1,TRBV7-8,-,CASSWGTGVYNEQFF,TGTGCCAGCAGCTGGGGGACTGGCGTCTACAATGAGCAGTTCTTC
once,TRBJ2-1,TRBV20-1,-,CSAPASFEWQSNEQFF,TGCAGTGCCCCGGCTAGCTTCGAATGGCAGTCCAATGAGCAGTTCTTC
-,TRBJ2-1,TRBV7-6,TRBD2,CASSGGLENNEQFF,TGTGCCAGCAGCGGGGGACTAGAGAACAATGAGCAGTTCTTC
-,TRBJ2-7,TRBV28,TRBD2,CASSSRTSVSYEQYF,TGTGCCAGCAGTTCCCGGACTAGCGTCTCCTACGAGCAGTACTTC
-,TRBJ1-1,TRBV7-9,TRBD1,CASRPETGVKNTEAFF,TGTGCCAGCAGGCCGGAGACAGGGGTCAAGAACACTGAAGCTTTCTTT
-,TRBJ2-1,TRBV30,-,CAWSEPRSLENEQFF,TGTGCCTGGAGTGAACCGCGAAGCCTGGAGAATGAGCAGTTCTTC
-,TRBJ1-2,TRBV10-2,TRBD1,CASSLRLDRAYGYTF,TGCGCCAGCAGTTTACGGCTGGACAGGGCCTATGGCTACACCTTC
-,TRBJ2-7,TRBV6-5,TRBD2,CARPSGRSSYEQYF,TGTGCCAGACCTAGCGGGAGGAGCTCCTACGAGCAGTACTTC
-,TRBJ1-1,TRBV30,-,CAWTSGVGLTRNTEAFF,TGTGCCTGGACCTCCGGGGTGGGCCTAACGCGGAACACTGAAGCTTTCTTT
-,TRBJ1-1,TRBV7-6,TRBD1,CASSLAATGGGTEAFF,TGTGCCAGCAGCTTAGCGGCCACAGGGGGAGGAACTGAAGCTTTCTTT
-,TRBJ1-1,TRBV27,TRBD1,CASSTPGQGARTEAFF,TGTGCCAGCAGTACCCCGGGACAGGGGGCGAGGACTGAAGCTTTCTTT
-,TRBJ1-2,TRBV9,-,CASAGGGGYTF,TGTGCCAGCGCCGGAGGGGGAGGCTACACCTTC
-,TRBJ2-7,TRBV10-2,-,CASSGSGSYEQYF,TGCGCCAGCAGTGGATCAGGGTCCTACGAGCAGTACTTC
-,TRBJ2-7,TRBV7-9,-,CASSADPDPGEQYF,TGTGCCAGCAGCGCGGACCCCGACCCGGGGGAGCAGTACTTC
-,TRBJ1-1,TRBV6-1,-,CASSDWGGKEAFF,TGTGCCAGCAGTGACTGGGGGGGGAAGGAAGCTTTCTTT
-,TRBJ2-1,TRBV14,TRBD2,CASSQHLAGNNEQFF,TGTGCCAGCAGCCAACACCTAGCGGGGAACAATGAGCAGTTCTTC
-,TRBJ2-1,TRBV20-1,-,CSARDSQGEGGEQFF,TGCAGTGCTAGAGATAGCCAGGGCGAAGGTGGTGAGCAGTTCTTC
-,TRBJ2-7,TRBV29-1,-,CSVEIEEKSYEQYF,TGCAGCGTGGAGATTGAGGAGAAGTCCTACGAGCAGTACTTC
-,TRBJ2-3,TRBV5-4,-,CASEWGDTQYF,TGTGCCAGCGAGTGGGGAGATACGCAGTATTTT
few,TRBJ2-7,TRBV13,-,CASRSARGEQYF,TGTGCCAGCAGATCGGCGAGGGGAGAGCAGTACTTC
-,TRBJ2-1,TRBV4-1,-,CASSQTTGLRDEQFF,TGCGCCAGCAGCCAAACGACCGGGCTACGCGATGAGCAGTTCTTC
-,TRBJ2-5,TRBV5-5,TRBD1,CASSPPGTAEEIQYF,TGTGCCAGCAGCCCTCCCGGGACAGCCGAAGAGATCCAGTACTTC